Included here is one T cell receptor (beta chain) sequence, with context. The antigen is not known. In making TCR beta libraries, quantitative 5'-RACE with molecular barcodes was used. TCRdb re-derived calls from the 5' RACE reads in MiXCR, one entry per CDR3 protein. Of some 240,000 distinct CDR3 sequences in the sample, about 20% were seen once. V was clipped by 3 bases and J by 0 bases; unmatched bases: 8. CDR3 length equals 15 residues. From germline, CDR1 is DFQATT and CDR2 SNEGSKA (reference sequence). The source of the sample is a study of CD8 T cells in ankylosing spondylitis. The study, taken as a whole, reports: It appeared that ankylosing spondylitis blood was characterized by a TCR beta motif of eight highly homologous variants.

The chain employs TRBV20-1 and TRBJ2-7; 7 bases are a match to TRBD1. This receptor was taken from a male donor with ankylosing spondylitis or in good health (not recorded which). Sequencing was done on a sample of blood, either unsorted or a sorted T cell fraction (not recorded which). This CDR3 is CSASRQGTPSYEQYF. In DNA form, the CDR3 reads TGCAGTGCTAGTAGACAGGGAACTCCCTCCTACGAGCAGTACTTC.